A selection of T cell receptor beta chains follows, all from one sample in a study of control samples from healthy donors and cancer patients. Some clones are missing from TCRdb's copy, which holds only in-frame ones; the method was immunoSEQ multiplex PCR. The repertoire has more than 140,000 clones, roughly nine tenths of them found once; the top ten carry 6% to 9%. The sequenced sample was blood. The receptor set was obtained from a man aged 18 to 30 in good health. Both conserved end residues are trimmed from each CDR3. D genes are given only for firm matches. Clone size is not always given. Where it is, it says once, few, many or a class for expanded clones.

abundance	d_gene	v_gene	len	CDR3aa
few	.	TRBV29-1	11	SVAPSANDEQY
.	.	TRBV9	13	ASSGKSNSGNTIY
.	.	TRBV3-1/TRBV3-2	12	ASSPASGSYEQY
once	TRBD1	TRBV15	14	ATSNRQGAVRDTQY
once	.	TRBV6-1	12	ASSEFVAESPLH
once	.	TRBV7-9	13	ASSPPGAGWETQY
few	TRBD1	TRBV3-1/TRBV3-2	14	ASSQDPGTDSYEQY
.	TRBD2	TRBV6-2/TRBV6-3	14	ASSYSLRGGGETQY
.	TRBD1	TRBV2	12	ASRGTGETGELF
.	TRBD2	TRBV5-5	14	ASSPRAGMSTDTQY
.	.	TRBV4-1	13	ASSQDAPLADGYT
.	.	TRBV6-1	13	ASSEARGGNTEAF
.	.	TRBV6-4	12	ASSDSGEVGGYT
.	.	TRBV3-1/TRBV3-2	13	ASSQVGTLGEKLF
.	.	TRBV27	11	ASSFGGGAEAF
.	.	TRBV9	14	ASSVARPSSYNEQF
.	.	TRBV9	10	ASAGLYNEQF
.	TRBD2	TRBV4-2	15	ASSPRLAGALYNEQF
.	TRBD1	TRBV30	13	AWSTSTGVLYGYT
.	TRBD1	TRBV10-2	15	ASSLGQLLSSYNEQF
.	.	TRBV14	13	ASSPRVSTNEKLF
few	.	TRBV14	11	ASSHNSNQPQH
.	.	TRBV7-9	13	ASSLAEQSSYEQY
once	TRBD1	TRBV9	13	ASSVADTGGVSYT
.	.	TRBV7-9	14	ASSPSRGASYNEQF
.	.	TRBV18	14	ASSPEADPGRAPLH
.	TRBD2	TRBV29-1	13	SVETSGGVVDTQY
.	.	TRBV2	11	ASTGPQTYEQY
.	.	TRBV7-2	10	ASSSLPGEQY